This is a list of T cell receptor beta chains from one sample in a study of cytomegalovirus exposure and HLA in healthy donors. The table came from immunoSEQ multiplex PCR; TCRdb's copy has only in-frame clones and leaves some out. The sample holds 100,000 to 150,000 clones, roughly four fifths seen once. Source material: PBMCs. Receptors originate from a woman in her fifties or sixties in good health and CMV-seropositive. CDR3s include the opening cysteine and the closing phenylalanine or tryptophan. D genes are given only for firm matches. Some rows have no size entry. The others give once, few or many, or a class for an expanded clone.

V gene	clone size	J gene	D gene	CDR3 DNA	CDR3 protein
TRBV7-6	NA	TRBJ1-2	TRBD1	TGTGCCAGCAGCTTAGGGACAGGGGATGGCTACACCTTC	CASSLGTGDGYTF
TRBV4-1	NA	TRBJ2-2	TRBD1	TGCGCCAGCAGTCAAGGGGACAGATCCACCGGGGAGCTGTTTTTT	CASSQGDRSTGELFF
TRBV7-6	NA	TRBJ2-3	TRBD2	TGTGCCAGCAGCTTAGAACTAGCGGGAGGGCCTATGGATACGCAGTATTTT	CASSLELAGGPMDTQYF
TRBV5-1	once	TRBJ1-1	NA	TGCGCCAGCAGGGACAGTCCCAACACTGAAGCTTTCTTT	CASRDSPNTEAFF
TRBV5-4	NA	TRBJ2-5	NA	TGTGCCAGCAGCCAGTGGGGCCAAGAGGCCCAGTACTTC	CASSQWGQEAQYF
TRBV28	NA	TRBJ2-1	TRBD2	TGTGCCAGCACGCTAGCGGGAGGGCATGAGATAGAGTTCTTC	CASTLAGGHEIEFF
TRBV6-1	NA	TRBJ1-4	NA	TGTGCCAGCAGAGCAACAGCAACTAATGAAAAACTGTTTTTT	CASRATATNEKLFF
TRBV6-5	NA	TRBJ1-1	TRBD1	TGTGCCAGCGGGTTGACAGGGGACACTGAAGCTTTCTTT	CASGLTGDTEAFF
TRBV7-9	once	TRBJ2-3	TRBD2	TGTGCCAGCAGCTTGGGGGTAGCGGGGGGCACAGATACGCAGTATTTT	CASSLGVAGGTDTQYF
TRBV5-1	NA	TRBJ1-1	NA	TGCGCCAGCAGCTCGATTGCTGGGGCCGCGAACACTGAAGCTTTCTTT	CASSSIAGAANTEAFF
TRBV30	NA	TRBJ2-7	NA	TGTGCCTGGGCTGGCGGCCACGAGCAGTACTTC	CAWAGGHEQYF
TRBV2	NA	TRBJ1-1	NA	TGTGCCAGCAGAGACACGAAGGAGGGAAAAGCTTTCTTT	CASRDTKEGKAFF
TRBV19	NA	TRBJ1-5	NA	TGTGCCAGTAGTCTCAACTACAGGGACAATCAGCCCCAGCATTTT	CASSLNYRDNQPQHF
TRBV7-9	NA	TRBJ2-7	TRBD1	TGTGCCAGCAGCTCGGGACAGTTGTACGAGCAGTACTTC	CASSSGQLYEQYF
TRBV30	NA	TRBJ1-2	NA	TGTGCCTGGAGTGTAGGCGTCTGGGCTGGCTACACCTTC	CAWSVGVWAGYTF
TRBV2	once	TRBJ2-3	TRBD2	TGTGCCAGCAAAGATTGGACTAGCGGGGGCACAGATACGCAGTATTTT	CASKDWTSGGTDTQYF